The sample holds many counts of the clone carrying this T cell receptor (beta chain). Its antigen is undetermined. The time point: newly diagnosed GD, antithyroid drugs for less than 3 months. PBMCs provided the RNA from which the TCR library was made. For TCR beta, libraries came from iRepertoire HTBI primers and Arm-PCR of CDR3 regions. TCRdb reanalysed the multiplex PCR reads using MiXCR and keeps one entry per CDR3 protein. The sample has approximately 540,000 distinct CDR3 sequences, around 13% seen once. The V end was cut by 7 bases, the J end by 3 bases, with 14 bases between. Germline CDR1 reads MDHEN; CDR2 reads SYDVKM. This CDR3 region has 14 residues. This entry belongs to a study of regulatory T cells in long-lasting Graves disease. Study-wide findings and caveats: Limited sample numbers may have lowered accuracy. Among samples with persistent disease, TRBV28, TRBJ1-2 and TRBJ2-5 were favored.

These data were also reused for a study on T cells in Graves' hyperthyroidism and ophthalmopathy. That work states: For Graves' hyperthyroidism to be stable, ophthalmopathy could not progress within 18 months.

The specimen comprised peripheral blood mononuclear cells (PBMCs), sampled at new diagnosis, from a patient treated with antithyroid drugs. This TCR was sampled from a woman in her thirties with Graves disease. The chain recombines TRBV28 with TRBJ2-3; D call uncertain. CDR3 protein: CASTPLGTTDTQYF. In DNA form, the CDR3 reads TGTGCCAGCACTCCTTTGGGAACGACAGATACGCAGTATTTT.